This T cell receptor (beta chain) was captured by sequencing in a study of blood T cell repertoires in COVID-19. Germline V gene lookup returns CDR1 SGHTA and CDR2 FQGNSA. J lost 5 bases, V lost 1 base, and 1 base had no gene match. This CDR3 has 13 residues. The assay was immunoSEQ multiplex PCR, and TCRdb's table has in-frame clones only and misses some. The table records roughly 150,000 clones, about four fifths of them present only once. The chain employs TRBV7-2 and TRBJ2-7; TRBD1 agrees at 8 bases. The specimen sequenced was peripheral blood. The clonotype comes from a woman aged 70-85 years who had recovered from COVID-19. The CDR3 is CASSLDRGDEQYF. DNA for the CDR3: TGTGCCAGCAGCTTAGACAGGGGGGACGAGCAGTACTTC. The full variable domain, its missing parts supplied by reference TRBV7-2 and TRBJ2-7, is GAGVSQSPSNKVTEKGKDVELRCDPISGHTALYWYRQSLGQGLEFLIYFQGNSAPDKSGLPSDRFSAERTGGSVSTLTIQRTQQEDSAVYLCASSLDRGDEQYFGPGTRLTVT.